The next 18 T cell receptor beta chains were all read from a single sample in a study of read filtering for tumor transcriptome and immune sequencing. This library used 300 to 500 ng RNA and molecular barcoded adaptors spanning alpha/delta and beta/gamma chains. TCRdb re-analysed the reads in MiXCR, keeping a single row per CDR3 protein. The table has around 130,000 distinct CDR3 sequences, 13% seen once. The sequencing input was a population of CD138-negative cells sorted from bone marrow. The receptors come from a donor aged 40 or over with multiple myeloma.

Ten or more counts support this clonotype. The gene calls are TRBV20-1 and TRBJ1-5, with D maybe TRBD1 (5 bases). V was clipped by 5 bases and J by 7 bases, with 21 bases between them. The germline gives CDR1 DFQATT, CDR2 SNEGSKA (reference sequence). The CDR3 totals 15 residues. The CDR3 is CSAAQGNVGGQPQHF. CDR3 bases: TGCAGTGCTGCGCAGGGTAATGTAGGAGGACAGCCCCAGCATTTT.

This clonotype was detected ten times or more. The J gene is TRBJ1-6, the V gene TRBV5-1; D not resolved. The length of the CDR3 is 16 residues. The V gene lost 3 bases and the J gene lost 8 bases, with 18 bases spanning the gap. The V gene's germline CDR1 is SGHRS and CDR2 YFSETQ. This CDR3 is CASSSRSLPGDSPLHF. For the CDR3, the DNA is TGCGCCAGCAGCTCGCGCTCCTTACCGGGAGATTCACCCCTCCACTTT.

This clonotype came up many times. The rearrangement uses TRBV6-1 and TRBJ2-2, with 7 bases fitting TRBD1. The germline V gene encodes CDR1 MNHNS and CDR2 SASEGT. The junction had 10 bases not matched to a gene; V was cut back by 4 bases and J by 5 bases. The CDR3 runs to 16 residues. The CDR3 here is CASSAGTAPGTGELFF. The CDR3 DNA reads TGTGCCAGCAGTGCCGGGACAGCCCCAGGGACCGGGGAGCTGTTTTTT.

The chain joins TRBV5-1 to TRBJ2-5; TRBD2 aligns across 8 bases. CDR3 length: 16 residues. The germline gives CDR1 SGHRS, CDR2 YFSETQ. The junction had 9 bases not matched to a gene; V was cut back by 0 bases and J by 5 bases. The CDR3 protein is CASSLAFGLAGETQYF. As DNA, the CDR3 is TGCGCCAGCAGCTTGGCCTTCGGACTAGCTGGGGAGACCCAGTACTTC.

As regards this clonotype: No conserved phenylalanine or tryptophan is present at the end of the CDR3, so a read error is the likely explanation. The J gene is TRBJ2-5, the V gene TRBV7-2; 7 nucleotides match TRBD1. Germline V lookup: CDR1 SGHTA, CDR2 FQGNSA. CDR3 length: 14 residues. The J segment lost 2 bases and the V segment lost 3 bases, leaving 3 bases of the junction unmatched. CDR3 sequence (DNA): TGTGCCAGCAGCTTTTTCAGGGGGCAAGAGACCCAGTACCTC. It encodes CASSFFRGQETQYL.

This clonotype has at least ten counts. The chain has TRBV2 and TRBJ2-1; possible D gene TRBD1, 5 bases. V lost 6 bases and J 6 bases, leaving 12 bases between the germline ends. Per the germline V gene, CDR1 is SNHLY and CDR2 is FYNNEI. The CDR3 contains 13 residues. CDR3 coding DNA: TGTGCCAGCAGCCAGGACAATCTCAATGAGCAGTTCTTC. This translates into CASSQDNLNEQFF. Full variable domain (outside the CDR3, taken from reference TRBV2 and TRBJ2-1): EPEVTQTPSHQVTQMGQEVILRCVPISNHLYFYWYRQILGQKVEFLVSFYNNEISEKSEIFDDQFSVERPDGSNFTLKIRSTKLEDSAMYFCASSQDNLNEQFFGPGTRLTVL.

This clonotype was seen many times. The J gene is TRBJ2-3, the V gene TRBV5-1; the match to TRBD2 covers 9 bases. CDR1 and CDR2 from the germline V gene are SGHRS and YFSETQ. This CDR3 is 16 amino acids long. V lost 3 bases to trimming and J lost 0 bases; unmatched junction nucleotides: 5. The CDR3 loop reads CASSSAGGGSTDTQYF. The CDR3 coding sequence is TGCGCCAGCAGCTCAGCGGGGGGTGGAAGCACAGATACGCAGTATTTT.

This clonotype was seen a single time. Just one base apart from a much larger clone, this may be a read error. The chain recombines TRBV27 with TRBJ1-1, with TRBD1 matching 7 bases. The germline CDR1 and CDR2 sequences are MNHEY and SMNVEV (reference sequence). CDR3 size: 14 residues. The CDR3 coding sequence is TGTGCCAGCAGCTCCCAGGGGGGGGAGACTGACGCTTTCTTT. It is translated as CASSSQGGETDAFF.

This clonotype was detected a few times. In this CDR3 the conserved last residue, phenylalanine or tryptophan, is missing, so a read error is likely. The rearrangement uses TRBV20-1 and TRBJ2-1; no reliable D call. The CDR3 runs 13 residues. The V gene lost 3 bases and the J gene lost 6 bases, with 12 bases spanning the gap. Germline V gene data show CDR1 as DFQATT and CDR2 as SNEGSKA (reference sequence). In DNA form, the CDR3 reads TGCAGTGCTAGTTGGGCCCCCCTCAATGAGCAGTTCCTC. The encoded protein is CSASWAPLNEQFL.

This clonotype was picked up many times. V is TRBV4-1 and J is TRBJ2-1; TRBD1 aligns across 10 bases. CDR3 length: 15 residues. The germline V gene encodes CDR1 MGHRA and CDR2 YSYEKL. After removal of 1 base from V and 5 bases from J, the junction contained 2 bases not matched to a gene. CDR3 region: CASSQGQGADNEQFF. In DNA form, the CDR3 reads TGCGCCAGCAGCCAAGGACAGGGGGCGGACAATGAGCAGTTCTTC.

The sample holds many counts of this clonotype. The CDR3 DNA reads as TGCAGCGTTGGGGGGACAGGTAATCAGCCCCAGCATTTT. This encodes CSVGGTGNQPQHF. The V gene is TRBV29-1, the J gene TRBJ1-5, with 8 bases that match TRBD1. Trimming at V came to 4 bases and at J to 4 bases, leaving 3 bases not matched to a gene. The CDR3 extends over 13 amino acids. Looked up from germline, CDR1 is SQVTM and CDR2 is ANQGSEA. Combining the CDR3 with reference TRBV29-1 and TRBJ1-5 gives the whole variable domain SAVISQKPSRDICQRGTSLTIQCQVDSQVTMMFWYRQQPGQSLTLIATANQGSEATYESGFVIDKFPISRPNLTFSTLTVSNMSPEDSSIYLCSVGGTGNQPQHFGDGTRLSIL.

This clonotype came up many times. The chain carries TRBV7-9 and TRBJ1-2; D gene uncertain. V lost 4 bases and J lost 0, with 12 bases in between. Germline CDR1 is SEHNR and CDR2 is FQNEAQ (reference sequence). The CDR3 is made up of 15 amino acids. This CDR3 is CASSYTMEANYGYTF. The CDR3 nucleotides read TGTGCCAGCAGCTATACAATGGAAGCTAACTATGGCTACACCTTC.

This clonotype was found many times. The J gene is TRBJ1-2, the V gene TRBV29-1, with D maybe TRBD1 (6 bases). From germline, CDR1 is SQVTM and CDR2 ANQGSEA. Trimming removed 6 bases from V and 5 bases from J, with 16 bases in between. This CDR3 contains 13 residues. The CDR3 loop reads CSVGLAGAYGYTF. CDR3 coding DNA: TGCAGCGTCGGGTTGGCAGGGGCATATGGCTACACCTTC.

This clonotype was picked up a small number of times. This may be a read error: a much more frequent sequence differs by one nucleotide. CDR3 sequence reads: CASSLEQYNQPQHF. CDR3 DNA sequence: TGTGCCAGCAGCTTAGAACAATACAATCAGCCCCAGCATTTT. The gene calls are TRBV7-9 and TRBJ1-5; D uncertain. Germline CDR1 reads SEHNR; CDR2 reads FQNEAQ (reference sequence). This CDR3 is 14 amino acids long. The V and J ends lost 1 base and 3 bases respectively, with 7 bases between them.

This clonotype appeared a few times. The V call is TRBV11-3, the J call TRBJ2-7; 8 bases align to TRBD1. V lost 0 bases to trimming and J lost 6 bases; unmatched junction nucleotides: 1. The V gene's germline CDR1 is SGHNT and CDR2 YENEEA. The CDR3 is made up of 13 amino acids. The chain's CDR3 is CASSLDGQGEQYF. CDR3 in DNA: TGTGCCAGCAGCTTAGATGGACAGGGCGAGCAGTACTTC.

About this clonotype: This may come from a read error, since a much larger clone is one base off. The V call is TRBV12-3 or TRBV12-4, the J call TRBJ2-2; no clear D gene. V lost 11 bases to trimming and J lost 1 base, with 14 bases between them. The CDR3 is 14 residues long. Written as DNA, the CDR3 is TGTGCCGGCTGCGTACCCATGAACACCGGGGAGCTGTTTTTT. Encoded protein: CAGCVPMNTGELFF.

This clonotype was seen ten or more times. The chain employs TRBV11-3 and TRBJ2-5, with unresolved D. V lost 5 bases, J lost 2 bases, and 9 bases lay in between. Germline CDR1 is SGHNT and CDR2 is YENEEA. The CDR3 extends over 13 amino acids. The DNA for the CDR3 is TGTGCCAGCAGCATCCAGCCGCAAGAGACCCAGTACTTC. It translates to CASSIQPQETQYF.

Remarks on this clonotype: A much larger clonotype is one base distant, so this may be a read error. The V call is TRBV5-1, the J call TRBJ1-1; D remains ambiguous. The germline V and J ends were trimmed by 5 bases and 3 bases, with 14 bases remaining between them. The CDR3 is 14 residues long. Germline V gene lookup returns CDR1 SGHRS and CDR2 YFSETQ. The CDR3 loop is CASRLGGSDTEAFF. The CDR3 nucleotides read TGCGCCAGCAGGTTAGGAGGGAGCGACACTGAAGCTTTCTTT.